These 26 T cell receptor beta chains came from one sample sequenced in a study of neurological immune-mediated disorders. TCRdb redid the calling of the 5' RACE reads with MiXCR, one entry per CDR3 protein. The sample yields roughly 50,000 distinct CDR3 sequences, 9.5% to 15% seen once. The material sequenced was PBMCs. These receptors all stem from a woman aged 55-69 years with HTLV-1-associated myelopathy (HAM/TSP).

There are many counts of this clonotype. The V gene is TRBV5-6, the J gene TRBJ1-1, with a weak D call TRBD1 (5 bases). V was pared by 4 bases and J by 11 bases, with 21 bases between. From germline, CDR1 is SGHDT and CDR2 YYEEEE. The CDR3 spans 14 residues. CDR3: CASSGDPRRSWAFF. CDR3 nucleotides: TGTGCCAGCAGCGGGGACCCAAGACGCTCTTGGGCTTTCTTT.

This clonotype has a single count. The genes are TRBV7-3 and TRBJ2-1; D perhaps matches TRBD2 (5 bases). CDR3 length equals 12 residues. The V and J ends lost 11 bases and 10 bases respectively, with 18 bases between them. Germline CDR1 is SGHTA and CDR2 is FQGTGA. CDR3 nucleotides: TGTGCCCGCTGCCCCGAGGGCAGCGAGCAGTTCTTC. Encoded protein: CARCPEGSEQFF.

This clonotype appeared many times. The V and J genes are TRBV20-1 and TRBJ2-7; D possibly corresponds to TRBD2 (5 bases). V was pared by 2 bases and J by 0 bases, with 11 bases between. Germline CDR1 and CDR2: DFQATT and SNEGSKA (reference sequence). The CDR3 runs 14 residues. CDR3 protein: CSARPGWSSYEQYF. The CDR3 DNA is TGCAGTGCTAGACCGGGATGGAGCTCCTACGAGCAGTACTTC.

This clonotype was detected many times. The rearrangement links TRBV6-5 to TRBJ1-2; D is unclear. The V end lost 0 bases, the J end lost 5 bases, and 13 bases lay between the germline ends. CDR1 and CDR2 (germline): MNHEY, SVGAGI. This CDR3 contains 15 residues. CDR3 region: CASSYSRGFGYGYTF. As DNA, the CDR3 is TGTGCCAGCAGTTACTCCCGCGGGTTCGGGTATGGCTACACCTTC.

At least ten counts were recorded for this clonotype. A much larger clone differs by one base, so this may be a read error. The rearrangement links TRBV20-1 to TRBJ2-1, with D possibly being TRBD2 (5 bases). Germline V CDR1 and CDR2: DFQATT, SNEGSKA (reference sequence). The CDR3 runs to 14 residues. V was shortened by 3 bases and J by 0 bases, with 9 bases between the two germline ends. DNA of the CDR3: TGCAGTGCTAGGAGGGCTAGCTCCTACAATGAGCAGTTCTTC. Protein: CSARRASSYNEQFF.

At least ten counts were recorded for this clonotype. V is TRBV5-1 and J is TRBJ2-7, with TRBD2 as a possible D gene (6 bases). The germline CDR1 and CDR2 sequences are SGHRS and YFSETQ. V was pared by 3 bases and J by 7 bases, with 11 bases between. This CDR3 contains 12 residues. The CDR3 protein is CASSSKGGEQYF. As DNA, the CDR3 is TGCGCCAGCAGCTCGAAAGGAGGGGAGCAGTACTTC.

The chain combines TRBV29-1 with TRBJ1-1; 9 bases align to TRBD1. The germline CDR1 and CDR2 sequences are SQVTM and ANQGSEA. V was pared by 4 bases and J by 8 bases, with 8 bases of the junction left unmatched. The CDR3 runs 13 residues. As DNA, the CDR3 is TGCAGCGTTGGGCCGGGACAGGGTACCGAAGCTTTCTTT. Translation gives CSVGPGQGTEAFF.

This clonotype appeared many times. The rearrangement joins TRBV3-1 to TRBJ2-7; D remains unclear. Germline loops: CDR1 LGHDT, CDR2 YNNKEL (reference sequence). The CDR3 runs to 13 residues. The V and J ends lost 0 bases and 11 bases respectively, with 14 bases between them. CDR3 sequence (DNA): TGTGCCAGCAGCCAAGATCGCAGAGCCCTGAAGTACTTC. Translation: CASSQDRRALKYF.

This clonotype was seen ten or more times. This chain links TRBV5-1 with TRBJ2-6, with unresolved D. In germline, CDR1 is SGHRS, CDR2 YFSETQ. The length of the CDR3 is 15 residues. The V gene lost 1 base and the J gene lost 0 bases, with 5 bases spanning the gap. Here the CDR3 DNA reads TGCGCCAGCAGCTTGTGGAGCTCTGGGGCCAACGTCCTGACTTTC. This translates into CASSLWSSGANVLTF. Variable domain in full (rest from reference TRBV5-1 and TRBJ2-6): KAGVTQTPRYLIKTRGQQVTLSCSPISGHRSVSWYQQTPGQGLQFLFEYFSETQRNKGNFPGRFSGRQFSNSRSEMNVSTLELGDSALYLCASSLWSSGANVLTFGAGSRLTVL.

This clonotype showed up many times. V and J are TRBV3-1 and TRBJ2-5; D not resolved. Trimming cost V 3 bases and J 2 bases, with 4 bases left between them. The CDR3 has 12 amino acids. CDR1 is LGHDT, CDR2 YNNKEL, per germline (reference sequence). This CDR3 reads CASSHLQETQYF. CDR3 in DNA: TGTGCCAGCAGCCACTTACAAGAGACCCAGTACTTC.

This clonotype has only a few counts. The chain recombines TRBV14 with TRBJ2-2, with 9 positions matching TRBD1. V trimming: 0 bases; J trimming: 4 bases; junction bases outside the gene matches: 6. Germline V gives CDR1 SGHDN, CDR2 FVKESK. The CDR3 spans 17 residues. The CDR3 DNA sequence: TGTGCCAGCAGCCAAGAATTCGGGACAGGGACCACCGGGGAGCTGTTTTTT. The encoded protein is CASSQEFGTGTTGELFF.

The chain employs TRBV27 and TRBJ2-1; TRBD2 is a possible D gene (5 bases). The CDR3 consists of 12 residues. Germline V lookup: CDR1 MNHEY, CDR2 SMNVEV (reference sequence). V lost 3 bases to trimming and J lost 7 bases, with 7 bases between them. CDR3 region: CASSFSENEQFF. In nucleotides, the CDR3 is TGTGCCAGCAGTTTTAGCGAGAATGAGCAGTTCTTC.

This clonotype was counted many times. This chain connects TRBV7-3 to TRBJ2-1; possible D gene TRBD2, 6 bases. The germline V and J ends were trimmed by 5 bases and 9 bases, with 11 bases remaining between them. The CDR3 covers 12 residues. CDR1 SGHTA and CDR2 FQGTGA come from the germline V gene. The CDR3 loop is CASSPDGSEQFF. For the CDR3, the DNA is TGTGCCAGCAGCCCCGACGGGAGTGAGCAGTTCTTC.

Note on this clonotype: One junction end disagrees with the germline gene, perhaps due to a read error. The chain uses TRBV11-2 and TRBJ2-1; 10 nucleotides align to TRBD2. The length of the CDR3 is 16 residues. Germline V CDR1 and CDR2: SGHAT, FQNNGV. As DNA, the CDR3 is TGTGTCAGCAACTTGTCAATAGCGGGAGGTACAATTGAGCAGTTCTTC. Protein: CVSNLSIAGGTIEQFF.

At least ten counts were recorded for this clonotype. The rearrangement joins TRBV29-1 to TRBJ1-1; no firm D call. In germline, CDR1 is SQVTM, CDR2 ANQGSEA. V was pared by 1 base and J by 4 bases, with 7 bases between. The CDR3 is made up of 12 amino acids. The CDR3 here is CSVEGTLTEAFF. The CDR3 DNA reads TGCAGCGTTGAAGGAACACTCACTGAAGCTTTCTTT.

This clonotype was seen at least ten times. The chain's CDR3 is CASSGGDRGLSPLHF. The DNA for the CDR3 is TGTGCCAGCAGCGGTGGAGACAGGGGGCTCTCACCCCTCCACTTT. The V and J genes are TRBV2 and TRBJ1-6; 10 bases map to TRBD1. The CDR3 extends over 15 amino acids. V lost 6 bases, J lost 10 bases, and 9 bases stayed unmatched. Per the germline V gene, CDR1 is SNHLY and CDR2 is FYNNEI.

The CDR3 DNA reads TGTGCCAGCAGTTTTCTAGCGGGAGGGCTGCACACCGGGGAGCTGTTTTTT. Translating gives CASSFLAGGLHTGELFF. The chain has TRBV27 and TRBJ2-2; 12 nucleotides match TRBD2. This CDR3 has 17 amino acids. Unmatched junction bases numbered 5, after V lost 3 bases and J lost 3 bases. Per the germline V gene, CDR1 is MNHEY and CDR2 is SMNVEV (reference sequence).

This clonotype has ten or more counts. The chain is built from TRBV5-1 and TRBJ2-1; TRBD2 matches 7 bases. V was pared by 0 bases and J by 8 bases, with 11 bases of the junction left unmatched. In germline, CDR1 is SGHRS, CDR2 YFSETQ. The CDR3 contains 16 residues. The CDR3: CASSLVVGSAGHEQFF. CDR3 in DNA: TGCGCCAGCAGCTTGGTCGTAGGGTCAGCGGGGCATGAGCAGTTCTTC. Complete variable domain (other parts from reference TRBV5-1 and TRBJ2-1): KAGVTQTPRYLIKTRGQQVTLSCSPISGHRSVSWYQQTPGQGLQFLFEYFSETQRNKGNFPGRFSGRQFSNSRSEMNVSTLELGDSALYLCASSLVVGSAGHEQFFGPGTRLTVL.

This clonotype was counted ten times or more. The chain carries TRBV5-1 and TRBJ2-2, with 10 bases aligning to TRBD2. This CDR3 is built from 15 residues. The J segment lost 3 bases and the V segment lost 1 base, leaving 0 bases of the junction unmatched. Germline CDR1 and CDR2: SGHRS and YFSETQ. The DNA of the CDR3 is TGCGCCAGCAGCTTGCTAGCGGGAGACACCGGGGAGCTGTTTTTT. The encoded protein is CASSLLAGDTGELFF.

This clonotype was counted many times. The chain uses TRBV9 and TRBJ2-6; 7 bases fit TRBD1. The J segment lost 0 bases and the V segment lost 0 bases, leaving 6 bases of the junction unmatched. There are 18 residues in the CDR3. Germline V gives CDR1 SGDLS, CDR2 YYNGEE. The CDR3 nucleotides are TGTGCCAGCAGCGTAGGCGGACAGGCGTCCTCTGGGGCCAACGTCCTGACTTTC. Protein sequence: CASSVGGQASSGANVLTF.

This clonotype has a count of ten or more. This chain uses TRBV7-2 with TRBJ2-5; possibly TRBD2 for D (5 bases). The CDR3 extends over 15 amino acids. Germline CDR1 SGHTA, CDR2 FQGNSA. Trimming removed 1 base at V and 5 bases at J, with 14 bases between. The CDR3 loop reads CASSLGAGQFETQYF. CDR3 DNA sequence: TGTGCCAGCAGCTTAGGGGCGGGCCAGTTTGAGACCCAGTACTTC.

This clonotype was seen repeatedly, ten times or more. V and J are TRBV5-1 and TRBJ2-3; 7 positions match TRBD1. The germline V gene has CDR1 SGHRS and CDR2 YFSETQ. The CDR3 totals 14 residues. V gave up 4 bases and J gave up 6 bases; unmatched junction bases: 8. DNA for the CDR3: TGCGCCAGCAGCCTAGGGGACAGCTCGGATACGCAGTATTTT. This sequence encodes CASSLGDSSDTQYF.

This clonotype was counted many times. In DNA form, the CDR3 reads TGTGCCAGTCGCGCGGGGGTTTTGAACACTGAAGCTTTCTTT. Translating it yields CASRAGVLNTEAFF. This chain links TRBV12-3 or TRBV12-4 with TRBJ1-1; tentative D call: TRBD1 (5 bases). Trimming left V 9 bases short and J 0 bases short, with 14 bases between. This CDR3 spans 14 amino acids.

This chain joins TRBV12-3 or TRBV12-4 and TRBJ2-7; D unresolved. This CDR3 is 15 amino acids long. With 0 bases removed from V and 4 bases from J, the gap between germline ends came to 13 bases. CDR3 in amino acids: CASSLAATWVYEQYV. The CDR3 nucleotides are TGTGCCAGCAGTTTAGCTGCGACATGGGTGTACGAGCAGTACGTC.

The table lists this clonotype with many counts. The V and J genes are TRBV5-1 and TRBJ2-4; the match to TRBD2 covers 12 bases. Germline V gene data show CDR1 as SGHRS and CDR2 as YFSETQ. The CDR3 loop spans 17 amino acids. V dropped 4 bases and J dropped 9; count of bases not matched to a gene: 14. The CDR3 region has the DNA TGCGCCAGCAGCCAACGATCAAGACTAGCGGGAGAGGGCATTCAGTACTTC. It specifies CASSQRSRLAGEGIQYF.

This sequence joins TRBV6-4 and TRBJ2-1; D gene unclear. The CDR3 spans 12 residues. Germline loops: CDR1 MRHNA, CDR2 SNTAGT. The V end lost 10 bases, the J end lost 6 bases, and 13 bases lay between the germline ends. DNA for the CDR3: TGTGCCAACACACCTTGGGGCAATGAGCAGTTCTTC. Protein sequence: CANTPWGNEQFF.